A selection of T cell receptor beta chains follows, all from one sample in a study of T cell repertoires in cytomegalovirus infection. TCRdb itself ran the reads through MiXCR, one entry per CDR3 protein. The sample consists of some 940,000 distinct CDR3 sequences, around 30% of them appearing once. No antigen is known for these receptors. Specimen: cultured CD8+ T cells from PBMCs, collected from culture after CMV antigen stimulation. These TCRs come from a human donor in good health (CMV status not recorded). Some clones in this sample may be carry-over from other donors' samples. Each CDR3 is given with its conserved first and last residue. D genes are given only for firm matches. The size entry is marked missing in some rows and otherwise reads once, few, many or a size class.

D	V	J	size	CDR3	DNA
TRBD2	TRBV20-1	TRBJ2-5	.	CSASSGLAGGTETQYF	TGCAGTGCTAGCTCCGGACTAGCGGGGGGCACAGAGACCCAGTACTTC
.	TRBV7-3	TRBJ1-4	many	CASSPFISRATNEKLFF	TGTGCCAGCAGCCCGTTTATTAGCCGTGCAACTAATGAAAAACTGTTTTTT
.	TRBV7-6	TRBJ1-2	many	CASSKDPEDSWGYTF	TGTGCCAGCAGCAAGGATCCGGAAGACAGCTGGGGCTACACCTTC
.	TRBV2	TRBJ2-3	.	CASSEAGWPRVDTQYF	TGTGCCAGCAGTGAAGCTGGGTGGCCTCGAGTCGATACGCAGTATTTT
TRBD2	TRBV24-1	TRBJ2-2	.	CATSIAGGNTGELFF	TGTGCCACCAGTATAGCGGGAGGGAACACCGGGGAGCTGTTTTTT
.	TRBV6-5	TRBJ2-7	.	CASSYSTDRPYEQYF	TGTGCCAGCAGTTACTCGACCGACAGGCCCTACGAGCAGTACTTC
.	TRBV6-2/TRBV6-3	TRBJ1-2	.	CASSRWPDEEGYTF	TGTGCCAGCAGTCGATGGCCGGACGAAGAAGGCTACACCTTC
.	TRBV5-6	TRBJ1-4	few	CASSLSGSLATNEKLFF	TGTGCCAGCAGCTTGTCAGGCAGCCTTGCAACTAATGAAAAACTGTTTTTT
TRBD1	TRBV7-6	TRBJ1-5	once	CASSREQGGQPQHF	TGTGCCAGCAGCCGTGAACAGGGGGGTCAGCCCCAGCATTTT
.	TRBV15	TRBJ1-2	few	CATSRDITNYGYTF	TGTGCCACCAGCAGAGATATCACCAACTATGGCTACACCTTC
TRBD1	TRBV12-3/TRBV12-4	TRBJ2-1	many	CASSLAPGGRYNEQFF	TGTGCCAGCAGTTTAGCCCCAGGGGGCCGGTACAATGAGCAGTTCTTC
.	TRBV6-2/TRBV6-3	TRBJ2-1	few	CASRRGANNNEQFF	TGTGCCTCCCGGAGGGGGGCGAATAACAATGAGCAGTTCTTC
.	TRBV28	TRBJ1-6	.	CASSTLRDTYAAPLHF	TGTGCCAGCAGTACCCTCCGGGACACCTACGCCGCACCCCTCCACTTT
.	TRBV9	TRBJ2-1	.	CVSSVEEGPYNEQFF	TGTGTCAGCAGCGTAGAAGAGGGGCCCTACAATGAGCAGTTCTTC
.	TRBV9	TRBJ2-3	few	CASSQRTVSSADTQYF	TGTGCCAGCAGCCAAAGGACAGTCTCTAGCGCAGATACGCAGTATTTT
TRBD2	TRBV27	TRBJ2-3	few	CASSTRTSFPDTQYF	TGTGCCAGCAGTACCCGGACTAGCTTCCCAGATACGCAGTATTTT
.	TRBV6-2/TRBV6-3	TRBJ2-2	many	CASSYSNSTGPGELFF	TGTGCCAGCAGTTACTCGAACTCAACAGGCCCCGGGGAGCTGTTTTTT
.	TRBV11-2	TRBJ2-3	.	CASLKSHTQYF	TGTGCCAGCTTAAAGTCCCATACGCAGTATTTT
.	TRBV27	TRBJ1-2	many	CASSEKTAANYGYTF	TGTGCCAGCAGTGAAAAGACAGCTGCTAACTATGGCTACACCTTC
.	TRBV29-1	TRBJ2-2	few	CSVETENTGELFF	TGCAGCGTTGAGACAGAAAACACCGGGGAGCTGTTTTTT
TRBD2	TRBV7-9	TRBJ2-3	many	CASRTGTNPTDTQYF	TGTGCCAGCAGAACCGGGACTAACCCTACAGATACGCAGTATTTT
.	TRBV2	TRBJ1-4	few	CASSEGDSNEKLFF	TGTGCCAGCAGTGAAGGAGACAGCAATGAAAAACTGTTTTTT
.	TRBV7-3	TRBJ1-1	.	CASSLKGISVNTEAFF	TGTGCCAGCAGCTTAAAAGGGATTTCTGTGAACACTGAAGCTTTCTTT
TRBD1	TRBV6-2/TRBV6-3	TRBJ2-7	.	CASSYQDRVDEQYF	TGTGCCAGCAGTTACCAGGACAGGGTTGACGAGCAGTACTTC
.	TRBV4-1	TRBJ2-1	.	CASSQDGRLDYNEQFF	TGCGCCAGCAGCCAAGATGGCCGACTGGACTACAATGAGCAGTTCTTC
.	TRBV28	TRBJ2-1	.	CASSPEEGDEQFF	TGTGCCAGCAGTCCCGAGGAGGGGGATGAGCAGTTCTTC
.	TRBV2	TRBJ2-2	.	CASSEGPADTGELFF	TGTGCCAGCAGTGAAGGTCCAGCAGACACCGGGGAGCTGTTTTTT
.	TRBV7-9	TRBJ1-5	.	CASSLTGQSNHPQHF	TGTGCCAGCAGCTTAACCGGACAAAGCAATCATCCCCAGCATTTT
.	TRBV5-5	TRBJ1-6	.	CASSPPDSNSPLHF	TGTGCCAGCAGCCCGCCGGACAGTAATTCACCCCTCCACTTT
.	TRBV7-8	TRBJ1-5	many	CASSSTGTRQTRYSNQPQHF	TGTGCCAGCAGCTCTACCGGGACCCGCCAAACCCGATATAGCAATCAGCCCCAGCATTTT
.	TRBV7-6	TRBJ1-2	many	CASSLAGGSYGYTF	TGTGCCAGCAGCTTAGCCGGGGGAAGCTATGGCTACACCTTC
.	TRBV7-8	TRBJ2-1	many	CASSLGQVYNEQFF	TGTGCCAGCAGCTTAGGACAGGTTTACAATGAGCAGTTCTTC
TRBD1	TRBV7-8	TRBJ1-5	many	CASSRRQGVNSNQPQHF	TGTGCCAGCAGCCGCCGACAGGGGGTGAATAGCAATCAGCCCCAGCATTTT
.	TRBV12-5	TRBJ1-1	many	CASGLTTTANTEAFF	TGTGCTAGTGGTTTGACAACGACCGCGAACACTGAAGCTTTCTTT
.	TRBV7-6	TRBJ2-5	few	CASSLADYQETQYF	TGTGCCAGCAGCTTAGCCGACTACCAAGAGACCCAGTACTTC
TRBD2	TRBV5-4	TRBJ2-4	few	CASSSWTSVGNIQYF	TGTGCCAGCAGCTCCTGGACTAGCGTGGGAAACATTCAGTACTTC
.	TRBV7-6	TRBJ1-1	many	CASSLNAGQTNTEAFF	TGTGCCAGCAGCTTAAACGCCGGACAGACGAACACTGAAGCTTTCTTT
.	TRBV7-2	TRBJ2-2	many	CASSFSGFITGELFF	TGTGCCAGCAGCTTTTCCGGGTTTATCACCGGGGAGCTGTTTTTT
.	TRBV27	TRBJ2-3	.	CASSDIRDSTDTQYF	TGTGCCAGCAGCGACATCCGGGACTCCACAGATACGCAGTATTTT
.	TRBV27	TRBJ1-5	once	CASSSTGFGQPQHF	TGTGCCAGCAGTTCGACAGGTTTCGGCCAGCCCCAGCATTTT
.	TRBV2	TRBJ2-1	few	CASMAGGYNEQFF	TGTGCCAGCATGGCAGGGGGGTACAATGAGCAGTTCTTC
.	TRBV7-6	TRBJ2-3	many	CASSWSRDTQYF	TGTGCCAGCAGCTGGAGCCGGGATACGCAGTATTTT
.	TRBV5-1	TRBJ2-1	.	CASSLVPDRSEYNEQFF	TGCGCCAGCAGCTTGGTTCCCGACAGGTCAGAATACAATGAGCAGTTCTTC
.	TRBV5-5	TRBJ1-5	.	CASSVGQYLWPQHF	TGTGCCAGCAGCGTAGGACAGTACCTATGGCCCCAGCATTTT
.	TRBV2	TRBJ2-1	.	CATLTGTADNEQFF	TGTGCCACCTTGACGGGGACTGCCGACAATGAGCAGTTCTTC